What follows are 15 T cell receptor beta chains derived from one specimen sequenced in a study of blood T cell repertoires in COVID-19. Produced via immunoSEQ multiplex PCR; TCRdb's table is partial and in-frame only. The data hold 90,000 or so clones, with over 70% observed a single time. Sequenced material: peripheral blood. All receptors derive from an elderly man with active or convalescent COVID-19.

V usage is TRBV6-5 and J usage is TRBJ2-3, with 7 nucleotides matching TRBD2. Germline assignment: CDR1 MNHEY and CDR2 SVGAGI. The CDR3 is 15 amino acids. V trimming: 6 bases; J trimming: 4 bases; junction bases outside the gene matches: 10. As DNA, the CDR3 is TGTGCCAGCAGCACGGGGAGGGGAGGGGCAGATACGCAGTATTTT. Its translation: CASSTGRGGADTQYF.

This chain uses TRBV28 with TRBJ2-5; 9 bases line up with TRBD2. This CDR3 is 13 amino acids long. V dropped 2 bases and J dropped 14; count of bases not matched to a gene: 9. Germline V CDR1 and CDR2: MDHEN, SYDVKM. The CDR3 loop is CASSLAGGPSSYF. CDR3 in DNA: TGTGCCAGCAGTTTAGCGGGGGGGCCGAGTAGCTACTTC.

The chain joins TRBV7-2 to TRBJ2-5; 11 positions agree with TRBD2. With 5 bases clipped from V and 5 bases from J, the junction kept 10 bases outside the gene matches. CDR3 length: 16 residues. Germline CDR1 reads SGHTA; CDR2 reads FQGNSA. The CDR3 nucleotides read TGTGCCAGCAGCCCTTTAGCGGGGGGGCCGGGTGAGACCCAGTACTTC. Amino acids: CASSPLAGGPGETQYF.

The V gene is TRBV3-1 (or the pseudogene TRBV3-2), the J gene TRBJ1-2, with no clear D. This CDR3 spans 15 amino acids. CDR1 LGHDT and CDR2 YNNKEL come from the germline V gene (reference sequence). V gave up 1 base and J gave up 4 bases, with 13 bases separating them. The CDR3 sequence is CASSQVAEHIYGYTF. The DNA of the CDR3 is TGTGCCAGCAGCCAAGTGGCGGAACACATCTATGGCTACACCTTC.

The rearrangement links TRBV13 to TRBJ1-1; D call uncertain. Looked up from germline, CDR1 is PRHDT and CDR2 is FYEKMQ (reference sequence). This CDR3 has 12 amino acids. V shed 5 bases and J shed 9 bases, with 13 bases lying between them. CDR3 amino acids: CASSGGLGKAFF. The DNA of the CDR3 is TGTGCCAGCAGCGGAGGACTGGGGAAAGCTTTCTTT.

The J gene is TRBJ2-4, the V gene TRBV11-1; D call uncertain. The CDR3 has 14 amino acids. V was shortened by 7 bases and J by 5 bases, with 15 bases between the two germline ends. The germline CDR1 and CDR2 sequences are SGHAT and FQDESV (reference sequence). The CDR3 protein is CASTPRDEENIQYF. In nucleotides, the CDR3 is TGTGCCAGCACCCCCCGTGACGAGGAAAACATTCAGTACTTC. The full variable domain, rest sourced from reference TRBV11-1 and TRBJ2-4, is EAEVAQSPRYKITEKSQAVAFWCDPISGHATLYWYRQILGQGPELLVQFQDESVVDDSQLPKDRFSAERLKGVDSTLKIQPAELGDSAMYLCASTPRDEENIQYFGAGTRLSVL.

This clone was seen a handful of times. The chain employs TRBV5-1 and TRBJ2-5, with a possible D match to TRBD2 (5 bases). Trimming removed 4 bases from V and 5 bases from J, with 9 bases in between. CDR3 length equals 12 residues. CDR1 and CDR2 (germline): SGHRS, YFSETQ. The DNA for the CDR3 is TGCGCCAGCAGCAAAGGACTGGAGACCCAGTACTTC. Its translation is CASSKGLETQYF. Full variable domain (missing parts from reference TRBV5-1 and TRBJ2-5): KAGVTQTPRYLIKTRGQQVTLSCSPISGHRSVSWYQQTPGQGLQFLFEYFSETQRNKGNFPGRFSGRQFSNSRSEMNVSTLELGDSALYLCASSKGLETQYFGPGTRLLVL.

The chain has TRBV5-1 and TRBJ1-1, with D hard to call. V lost 0 bases and J 4 bases, leaving 10 bases between the germline ends. Germline assignment: CDR1 SGHRS and CDR2 YFSETQ. CDR3 length: 14 amino acids. CDR3: CASSLGGVGTEAFF. CDR3 nucleotide sequence: TGCGCCAGCAGCTTGGGCGGGGTAGGCACTGAAGCTTTCTTT.

In DNA, the CDR3 is TGTGCCACCAGCAGAGATCGACTAGCGGGGATAAATGAGCAGTTCTTC. Protein sequence: CATSRDRLAGINEQFF. The rearrangement joins TRBV15 to TRBJ2-1; 11 positions agree with TRBD2. J was trimmed by 7 bases and V by 0 bases; bases with no gene match: 5. The CDR3 covers 16 residues. Germline V CDR1 and CDR2: LNHNV, YYDKDF (reference sequence).

The chain is built from TRBV5-6 and TRBJ1-3; TRBD1 is a possible D gene (6 bases). Per the germline V gene, CDR1 is SGHDT and CDR2 is YYEEEE. V was shortened by 4 bases and J by 0 bases, with 17 bases between the two germline ends. The CDR3 loop spans 17 amino acids. CDR3 region: CASSPRGGGYSGNTIYF. As DNA, the CDR3 is TGTGCCAGCAGCCCCCGGGGTGGGGGCTACTCTGGAAACACCATATATTTT. Drawing the rest from reference TRBV5-6 and TRBJ1-3, the complete variable domain is DAGVTQSPTHLIKTRGQQVTLRCSPKSGHDTVSWYQQALGQGPQFIFQYYEEEERQRGNFPDRFSGHQFPNYSSELNVNALLLGDSALYLCASSPRGGGYSGNTIYFGEGSWLTVV.

The J gene is TRBJ1-2, the V gene TRBV6-5; D unresolved. CDR1 MNHEY and CDR2 SVGAGI come from the germline V gene. Trimming stripped 6 bases from V and 0 bases from J, with 5 bases between. The CDR3 sequence is 12 residues long. DNA of the CDR3: TGTGCCAGCAGCCTAGCTAACTATGGCTACACCTTC. It specifies CASSLANYGYTF.

The sample holds a few counts of this clone. V is TRBV6-5 and J is TRBJ2-1; TRBD2 matches 7 bases. There are 15 residues in the CDR3. The V gene end was trimmed by 6 bases and the J gene end by 7 bases; junction bases not matched to a gene: 12. Germline assignment: CDR1 MNHEY and CDR2 SVGAGI. The CDR3: CASSLTSTAGNEQFF. The CDR3 DNA reads as TGTGCCAGCAGCCTGACTAGCACCGCCGGGAATGAGCAGTTCTTC.

This rearrangement joins TRBV7-2 to TRBJ2-3, with 13 bases lining up with TRBD2. The ends lost 2 bases at V and 5 bases at J; junction bases unmatched: 10. The CDR3 is made up of 18 amino acids. From germline, CDR1 is SGHTA and CDR2 FQGNSA. The CDR3 nucleotides are TGTGCCAGCAGCTTACCATTAGGACTAGCGGGGGAGGTAGATACGCAGTATTTT. It specifies CASSLPLGLAGEVDTQYF.

This clone is labeled as medium-sized (0.01 to 0.1%). CDR3 nucleotides: TGCGCCAGCCAAGAGGGACAGGGGGCATCCTCCTACAATGAGCAGTTCTTC. This translates into CASQEGQGASSYNEQFF. The chain has TRBV4-1 and TRBJ2-1, with 12 bases fitting TRBD1. This CDR3 has 17 amino acids. V gave up 8 bases and J gave up 0 bases; unmatched junction bases: 8. The germline V gene has CDR1 MGHRA and CDR2 YSYEKL.

The chain is built from TRBV2 and TRBJ1-1; D gene ambiguous. Trimming pared 0 bases from V and 7 bases from J, leaving 12 bases between. This CDR3 is 14 amino acids long. Germline V gene lookup returns CDR1 SNHLY and CDR2 FYNNEI. CDR3 in amino acids: CASSEARAVSEAFF. CDR3 nucleotide sequence: TGTGCCAGCAGTGAAGCGCGGGCAGTAAGTGAAGCTTTCTTT.